These T cell receptor beta chains were read from a single sample in a study of T cell responses to AZD1222 COVID-19 vaccine. Here immunoSEQ multiplex PCR was the method, and the copy in TCRdb shows in-frame clones only, minus some. The sample records approximately 170,000 clones, 85% to 95% being singletons. This sample comprised peripheral blood, obtained on day 0 of AZD1222 vaccination. These TCRs come from an adult in good health. CDR3s include the opening cysteine and the closing phenylalanine or tryptophan. D genes are given only for firm matches. Size is omitted from some rows. Given values are once, few, many or a class for expanded clones.

>TRBD1|TRBV19|once|TRBJ1-5
TGTGCCAGTAGCAGGGACAGGGTCGGATGGCAGCCCCAGCATTTT
CASSRDRVGWQPQHF
>.|TRBV5-1|.|TRBJ1-1
TGCGCCAGCAGCCAGACAGGACAGAACACTGAAGCTTTCTTT
CASSQTGQNTEAFF
>.|TRBV18|.|TRBJ1-1
TGTGCCAGCTCGGAGGTCACTGAAGCTTTCTTT
CASSEVTEAFF
>TRBD1|TRBV18|.|TRBJ1-6
TGTGCCAGCTCACCAGGGACAGGGGAAAGATCACCCCTCCACTTT
CASSPGTGERSPLHF
>TRBD1|TRBV6-5|.|TRBJ1-4
TGTGCCAGCAGTTCGTCGGACAGGCGAGCGGCTGAAAAACTGTTTTTT
CASSSSDRRAAEKLFF
>.|TRBV6-5|.|TRBJ1-2
TGTGCCAGCAGTTATTATGGCCTTCGGAGCGGCTACACCTTC
CASSYYGLRSGYTF
>.|TRBV10-1|.|TRBJ1-1
TGCGCCAGCAGTGAGTCGAGCCGAATAGCTTTCTTT
CASSESSRIAFF
>.|TRBV15|.|TRBJ1-2
TGTGCCACCAGCAGGACCGGGACACCCTGGCGGGGAGGCTACACCTTC
CATSRTGTPWRGGYTF
>.|TRBV24-1|.|TRBJ1-5
TGTGCCACCAGTGATTCAGCCAGACGGGATAGCAATCAGCCCCAGCATTTT
CATSDSARRDSNQPQHF
>.|TRBV9|.|TRBJ1-2
TGTGCCAGCAGCGTAGATATGGGGTACTATGGCTACACCTTC
CASSVDMGYYGYTF
>TRBD2|TRBV7-3|few|TRBJ2-1
TGTGCCAGCAGCTTAAGGCCTAGCGGCAGCTCCTACAATGAGCAGTTCTTC
CASSLRPSGSSYNEQFF
>TRBD1|TRBV2|few|TRBJ1-1
TGTGCCAGCAGGGGGGACAGCGAGAACACTGAAGCTTTCTTT
CASRGDSENTEAFF
>TRBD2|TRBV6-2/TRBV6-3|.|TRBJ2-7
TGTGCCAGCAGTTCTCTCCTAGCGGGGCCCTACGAGCAGTACTTC
CASSSLLAGPYEQYF
>.|TRBV12-3/TRBV12-4|.|TRBJ2-2
TGTGCCAGCGCCCAGGCGAACACCGGGGAGCTGTTTTTT
CASAQANTGELFF
>TRBD2|TRBV9|.|TRBJ2-1
TGTGCCAGCAGCGTACGGGCCCCTAGCAGCGGGAGAATCAATGAGCAGTTCTTC
CASSVRAPSSGRINEQFF
>.|TRBV7-8|.|TRBJ1-4
TGTGCCAGCAGCTCCGGGGTGGTTATTCGTGGTGAAAAACTGTTTTTT
CASSSGVVIRGEKLFF
>TRBD1|TRBV6-5|once|TRBJ1-2
TGTGCCAGCAGTTTAGGGACAGACATCTACTATGGCTACACCTTC
CASSLGTDIYYGYTF
>.|TRBV4-3|.|TRBJ1-1
TGCGCCAGCAGCCAGGGACGTACAGGGACGACTGAAGCTTTCTTT
CASSQGRTGTTEAFF
>TRBD2|TRBV28|.|TRBJ2-7
TGTGCCAGCAGTTTATTTTCCCTTACGGGAGGGATTATCTACGAGCAGTACTTC
CASSLFSLTGGIIYEQYF
>.|TRBV10-1|.|TRBJ2-5
TGCGCCAGCAGTGGGACGGGAAGAGAGACCCAGTACTTC
CASSGTGRETQYF
>TRBD1|TRBV5-5|.|TRBJ1-5
TGTGCCAGCAGCTTGGGGACAGGTTGGAGCAATCAGCCCCAGCATTTT
CASSLGTGWSNQPQHF
>TRBD1|TRBV7-3|once|TRBJ2-7
TGTGCCAGCAGCAAATTCCGGGACAGGGCTTCCGAGCAGTACTTC
CASSKFRDRASEQYF
>TRBD2|TRBV6-5|.|TRBJ2-1
TGTGCCAGCAGCCTTAGGACTAGCGTTTGGAATGAGCAGTTCTTC
CASSLRTSVWNEQFF
>TRBD1|TRBV7-9|.|TRBJ1-2
TGTGCCAGCAGCTCAGAAGGGGGCAACTATGGCTACACCTTC
CASSSEGGNYGYTF
>TRBD1|TRBV29-1|.|TRBJ1-2
TGCAGCGTTGAAGATGGGACAGAGGGCTATGGCTACACCTTC
CSVEDGTEGYGYTF
>TRBD1|TRBV28|.|TRBJ1-1
TGTGCCAGCAGCCGTCGGGACAGGGGGCCTCGACGGGGAACTGAAGCTTTCTTT
CASSRRDRGPRRGTEAFF
>TRBD1|TRBV29-1|.|TRBJ1-1
TGCAGCGTTGAAGATCTTTGGGACAGGGAAGGGTACACTGAAGCTTTCTTT
CSVEDLWDREGYTEAFF
>TRBD1|TRBV7-2|.|TRBJ2-3
TGTGCCAGCAGCTTAGCCCAAGCCGGGACAGGGACAGATACGCAGTATTTT
CASSLAQAGTGTDTQYF
>TRBD2|TRBV7-8|.|TRBJ2-5
TGTGCCAGCAGCTTCCGGACTAGCGGGAGGAAAGAGACCCAGTACTTC
CASSFRTSGRKETQYF
>.|TRBV27|.|TRBJ2-1
TGTGCCAGCAGTTTAGTGGGGCAGGGGCGACTCAATGAGCAGTTCTTC
CASSLVGQGRLNEQFF
>.|TRBV19|.|TRBJ2-5
TGTGCCAGTAGTATCGGACAGCCGTGGGGAGAGACCCAGTACTTC
CASSIGQPWGETQYF
>.|TRBV11-3|.|TRBJ2-2
TGTGCCAGCAGCTTCAGGGTGGCCGGGGAGCTGTTTTTT
CASSFRVAGELFF
>.|TRBV28|few|TRBJ1-2
TGTGCCAGCACCCCTGGTGGGGGTCTTAACTGGTATGGCTACACCTTC
CASTPGGGLNWYGYTF
>.|TRBV2|.|TRBJ1-3
TGTGCCAGTACGCGGGCAGTCGGAAACACCATATATTTT
CASTRAVGNTIYF
>.|TRBV15|.|TRBJ2-5
TGTGCCACCAGCAGATCTCCCGGGACGAAAGAGACCCAGTACTTC
CATSRSPGTKETQYF
>TRBD1|TRBV5-1|.|TRBJ1-1
TGCGCCAGCAGCTTAACAGGGGGCAAGTTCACTGAAGCTTTCTTT
CASSLTGGKFTEAFF
>.|TRBV18|.|TRBJ1-1
TGTGCCAGCTCACCACGGATACTTAGGGACACTGAAGCTTTCTTT
CASSPRILRDTEAFF
>.|TRBV6-2/TRBV6-3|.|TRBJ1-2
TGTGCCAGCAGTTCACCGGGACACGCTAACTATGGCTACACCTTC
CASSSPGHANYGYTF
>.|TRBV30|.|TRBJ2-1
TGTGCCTGGGCGGCCTCCGTGGTTGGAGAGCAGTTCTTC
CAWAASVVGEQFF
>.|TRBV7-8|.|TRBJ1-2
TGTGCCAGCAGCTTAAGGGAAGGGCAGGGCTATGGCTACACCTTC
CASSLREGQGYGYTF
>.|TRBV30|.|TRBJ1-1
TGTGCCTGGAGTGTACTCAAGAACACTGAAGCTTTCTTT
CAWSVLKNTEAFF
>TRBD2|TRBV7-2|few|TRBJ2-3
TGTGCCAGCAGCTCCCTAGCGGGAGCCCCAGATACGCAGTATTTT
CASSSLAGAPDTQYF
>.|TRBV15|.|TRBJ2-6
TGTGCCACCAGCAGAGCTGGGGCCAACGTCCTGACTTTC
CATSRAGANVLTF
>.|TRBV6-5|.|TRBJ1-1
TGTGCCAGCAGACCCACAGGGCGGAACACTGAAGCTTTCTTT
CASRPTGRNTEAFF
>.|TRBV7-2|.|TRBJ2-7
TGTGCCAGCAGCGAAGCCCACGGGGACTACGAGCAGTACTTC
CASSEAHGDYEQYF
>.|TRBV11-3|.|TRBJ2-5
TGTGCCAGCAGCTTAGATGGAACTAGCCCTCTCGGCCGGGCCCAGTACTTC
CASSLDGTSPLGRAQYF
>TRBD1|TRBV11-2|.|TRBJ1-2
TGTGCCAGCAGTCGACAGGGAACCACCGCCTACACCTTC
CASSRQGTTAYTF
>.|TRBV10-2|.|TRBJ1-1
TGCGCCAGCGGACAAGGGACTGAAGCTTTCTTT
CASGQGTEAFF
>.|TRBV1|.|TRBJ2-3
TGCACCAGCAGCCAAGTGTGGCGGGTGGGCACAGATACGCAGTATTTT
CTSSQVWRVGTDTQYF
>.|TRBV2|once|TRBJ1-1
TGTGCCAGCAGGGCAAGAATGAACACTGAAGCTTTCTTT
CASRARMNTEAFF
>.|TRBV6-6|.|TRBJ1-1
TGTGCCAGCAACGGAGGGAGCCACTCGAACACTGAAGCTTTCTTT
CASNGGSHSNTEAFF
>.|TRBV29-1|.|TRBJ1-1
TGCAGCGTTGAAGGGCTGCCGGGGCTGGGCACTGAAGCTTTCTTT
CSVEGLPGLGTEAFF
>.|TRBV6-5|.|TRBJ2-7
TGTGCCAGCAGTTACGGAATTTCACCCACCTACGAGCAGTACTTC
CASSYGISPTYEQYF
>.|TRBV3-1/TRBV3-2|.|TRBJ1-1
TGTGCCAGCAGCCAAGGGGAGAACACTGAAGCTTTCTTT
CASSQGENTEAFF
>.|TRBV3-1/TRBV3-2|few|TRBJ1-5
TGTGCCAGCAGCCAAGGCAGGGGCGTTCAGCCCCAGCATTTT
CASSQGRGVQPQHF
>TRBD1|TRBV30|.|TRBJ1-2
TGTGCCTGGCGGACAGGGGCCTATGGCTACACCTTC
CAWRTGAYGYTF
>TRBD2|TRBV24-1|.|TRBJ2-1
TGTGCCACCAGTGATCCCCTGACTAGCGGGAGTTTCGATGAGCAGTTCTTC
CATSDPLTSGSFDEQFF
>TRBD2|TRBV5-1|once|TRBJ2-5
TGCGCCAGCAGCTTGGTCCCGAGACTAGCGGGAGTGGGTCAAGAGACCCAGTACTTC
CASSLVPRLAGVGQETQYF
>TRBD1|TRBV19|.|TRBJ2-1
TGTGCCAGTAGTACCCGAACAGGGGGCGGCTACAATGAGCAGTTCTTC
CASSTRTGGGYNEQFF